This paragraph covers one T cell receptor (beta chain) sequence. The read stops 3 residues short of the end of the CDR3; the missing end is completed from the germline J gene. Clones were sequenced by immunoSEQ multiplex PCR, and TCRdb holds only the in-frame ones, with some missing. Here the sample table reports around 28,000 clones. Germline loops: CDR1 SGHTA, CDR2 FQGTGA. The CDR3 is 15 amino acids. Trimming stripped 2 bases from V and 4 bases from J, with 12 bases between. This specimen belongs to a study of T cells in women clearing cervical HPV infection. Sequencing was done on a sample of blood buffy coat. This receptor was identified in a woman between 18 and 69 years old with a cervical HPV16 infection that either progressed to CIN3+ or cleared (not recorded which). This sequence joins TRBV7-3 and TRBJ2-1; D remains unclear. CDR3 bases read: TGTGCCAGCAGCTTATCCAGGCGCCCTTACAATGAG. Encoded protein: CASSLSRRPYNE. The full-length CDR3 reads as CASSLSRRPYNEQFF.